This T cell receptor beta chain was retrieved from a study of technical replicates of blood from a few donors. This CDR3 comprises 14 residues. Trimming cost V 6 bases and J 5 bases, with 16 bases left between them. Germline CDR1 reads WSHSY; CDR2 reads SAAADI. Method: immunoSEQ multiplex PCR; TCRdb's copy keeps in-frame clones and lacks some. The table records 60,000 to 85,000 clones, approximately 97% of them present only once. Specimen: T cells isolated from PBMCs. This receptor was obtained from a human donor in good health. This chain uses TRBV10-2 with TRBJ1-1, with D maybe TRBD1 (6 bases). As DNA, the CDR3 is TGCGCCAGCAGGATAGCAGGGGAAGGGACTGAAGCTTTCTTT. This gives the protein CASRIAGEGTEAFF.